This T cell receptor (beta chain) was obtained from a study of post-analysis software for immune sequencing data. Across the whole study: Recorded subtypes: relapsing-remitting, secondary progressive, progressive-relapsing; some patients unannotated.

This CDR3 is built from 18 residues. Germline CDR1 MNHEY, CDR2 SVGEGT. Overall study results and limits: Samples made in the same batch grouped tightly together by F measure. With TRBV5-6, TRBV5-1 and TRBV20-1 included, about five TRBV segments were more frequent in patients than in controls. Significantly lower normalized Chao1 diversity was seen in multiple sclerosis patients than in controls.

TCR beta cDNA libraries included unique molecular identifiers. Each sample of about 0.95 to 11 million input T cells yielded 500,000 or so cDNA molecules, so each molecule approximated one T cell. TCRdb re-called the PCR reads through MiXCR, storing one row per CDR3 protein. Of 700,000 to 800,000 distinct CDR3 sequences listed, 30% are singletons. About this clonotype: Its antigen is currently unknown.

The TCR was taken from a girl under 18 with multiple sclerosis. The chain is built from TRBV6-2 or TRBV6-3 and TRBJ2-1; TRBD2 agrees at 11 bases. The last part of the DNA fits TRBJ2-7 better; the J call may be wrong. Sample: blood. The CDR3 bases are TGTGCCAGCAGCCCTTTCCAAATACTAGCGGGGGCCAATGTCGAGCAGTACTTC. Its translation is CASSPFQILAGANVEQYF.